This TCR beta chain stems from a study of Graves' ophthalmopathy and Graves' hyperthyroidism (dated by TCRdb to the late 2010s). Study-wide context: Peripheral blood was collected at initial diagnosis, prior to any treatment. TCR beta repertoire signatures were used to distinguish Graves' ophthalmopathy from Graves' hyperthyroidism and to predict progression to ophthalmopathy. In total, 135 blood samples were TCR-sequenced: 43 ophthalmopathy, 80 or so hyperthyroidism and 17 hyperthyroidism-to-ophthalmopathy patients. To explore V-J signatures that separate ophthalmopathy from hyperthyroidism, a discovery set of about a hundred patients was enrolled, consisting of approximately 45 with ophthalmopathy and 57 with stable hyperthyroidism. The independent validation cohort included approximately 19 hyperthyroidism patients plus 17 patients who later progressed from hyperthyroidism to ophthalmopathy. In five or six hyperthyroidism patients, the T-cell repertoire of thyroid tissue was compared with the T-cell repertoire of blood. Following sampling, methimazole starting at 30 mg daily was administered to hyperthyroidism patients, and high-dose intravenous methylprednisolone was administered to ophthalmopathy patients. For training and testing, the roughly 100 patients in the discovery cohort were randomly divided in a 7:3 ratio.

Note on this clonotype: Its antigen remains undetermined. Per-nucleotide qualities are absent, and no much larger clonotype sits a single base away.

Patients with ophthalmopathy had moderately to severely active disease, with a Clinical Activity Score of 3 or more, a NOSPECS grade of 4 or more, and a disease duration of less than 3 months. Patients with other autoimmune diseases, uncontrolled infections, pregnancy or lactation were excluded from the study. Clinical symptoms, serum thyroxine, TRAb, thyroid ultrasound and orbital computed tomography were used for diagnosis. PBMCs were isolated from more than 8 ml of fresh peripheral blood by Ficoll-Paque density gradient centrifugation. Total RNA was extracted using Trizol reagent, and RNA quality was checked on an Agilent 2100 Bioanalyzer. TCR beta CDR3 regions were amplified from RNA transcripts for repertoire sequencing. HTBI primers and the Qiagen OneStep RT-PCR kit were used in a first-round RT-PCR, which was followed by a second-round multiplex PCR, size selection and purification. The libraries underwent paired-end sequencing with 100 bp reads on an Illumina HiSeq2000. The study's own analysis went as follows. Reads were processed with SOAPnuke, discarding reads with adapters, uncalled bases, mean Phred below 15, or no exact constant-primer or identifier match. COPE v1.2.5 was used to merge high-quality paired reads. Unique nucleotide sequences were defined as clonotypes and aligned to IMGT TRB V, D and J references using MiTCR v1.1. The analysis was limited to V-J combinations with a frequency above 0.0001, which together covered approximately 99% of the repertoires. A TCR clonal expansion and chaos score per V-J combination was defined as the ratio of F50 clonal expansion to chaos observed in the TCRdist matrix. Welch's t-statistics and random forest were used to reduce features to 13 V-J combinations, which were fed into a naive Bayes classifier. The similarity between thyroid and blood repertoires was quantified using the Morisita-Horn index. TCRdb handled the public reads itself, with Q25 trimming in fastp and clone calling in MiXCR, and kept productive beta chains. Rows matching on CDR3 protein sequence are summarized as one entry with the most common DNA and genes. The V and J calls, along with clone size, are taken from TCRdb and not from the paper's own processing. The sample includes 450,000 or so distinct CDR3 sequences, with approximately 15% observed a single time. Over 7.5% of the sample belongs to the ten largest clones.

The paper as a whole reports these results and caveats: No statistical method was used to set the sample size in advance, and the investigators knew which group each participant was assigned to. In validation, the model predicted ophthalmopathy progression with 55% to 71% sensitivity and about 77% specificity; approximately 12 predicted patients were CT-confirmed with GO in a median of 6.5 months. Most expanded thyroid clonotypes with frequency above 0.001 were also detected in blood, suggesting blood repertoires may reflect the thyroid immune response. Ophthalmopathy was separated from stable hyperthyroidism by the 13-signature model with more than 85% sensitivity and around 81% specificity in cross-validation and with 80%/75% in the test set.

The germline V gene yields MNHNS for CDR1 and SASEGT for CDR2. From its cysteine to its phenylalanine, the CDR3 spans 15 amino acids. CDR3 DNA only is kept here, 45 bases in frame from base 1. V is reduced by 4 bases and J by 7 bases, leaving a spacing of 19 bases between them. The sequence joins TRBV6-1 to TRBJ1-2; the D gene cannot be resolved reliably. The clonotype was recovered from a woman under 40 with Graves' ophthalmopathy. Donor details come from another sample of the same person, matched by shared clones. Sequenced input: blood. The CDR3 protein sequence reads: CASSAQTGSFIGYTF. The DNA sequence reads TGTGCCAGCAGTGCCCAAACCGGGAGCTTTATTGGCTACACCTTC.